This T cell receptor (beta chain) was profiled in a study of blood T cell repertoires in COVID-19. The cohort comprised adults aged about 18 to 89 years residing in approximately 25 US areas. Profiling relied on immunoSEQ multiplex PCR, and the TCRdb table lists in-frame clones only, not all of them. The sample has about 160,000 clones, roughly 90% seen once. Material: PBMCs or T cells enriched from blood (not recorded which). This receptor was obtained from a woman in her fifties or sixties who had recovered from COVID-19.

The CDR3 sequence: CASRQGRIPGTEAFF. The CDR3 bases are TGTGCCAGTAGACAGGGCAGAATACCGGGCACTGAAGCTTTCTTT. The gene calls are TRBV19 and TRBJ1-1, with D perhaps TRBD1 (6 bases). Trimming removed 6 bases at V and 4 bases at J, with 18 bases between. This CDR3 contains 15 residues. Germline CDR1 LNHDA, CDR2 SQIVND (reference sequence). Complete variable domain (other parts from reference TRBV19 and TRBJ1-1): DGGITQSPKYLFRKEGQNVTLSCEQNLNHDAMYWYRQDPGQGLRLIYYSQIVNDFQKGDIAEGYSVSREKKESFPLTVTSAQKNPTAFYLCASRQGRIPGTEAFFGQGTRLTVV.